The clone carrying this TCR beta chain was observed a few times. Its antigen is still unknown. The data originate from a study of response to subunit inactivated influenza vaccine. Notes on the study in general: It was suggested by the authors that few new T cells are recruited by each seasonal influenza vaccination.

TCRdb fed the RT-PCR reads into MiXCR, producing one record per CDR3 protein. The sample lists around 520,000 distinct CDR3 sequences, around 25% seen once, with 1.5% to 2% in the top ten. The CDR3 is 14 residues long. Germline CDR1 is ENHRY and CDR2 is SYGVKD. The TCR originated in a man in his fifties who received an inactivated influenza vaccine. This sequence joins TRBV10-3 and TRBJ2-3; 12 bases match TRBD2. This material consisted of CD4+ T cells sorted from PBMCs, taken 5 days after vaccination. This CDR3 is CGTGLAGSTDTQYF. The CDR3 bases are TGTGGGACAGGACTAGCGGGGAGCACAGATACGCAGTATTTT.